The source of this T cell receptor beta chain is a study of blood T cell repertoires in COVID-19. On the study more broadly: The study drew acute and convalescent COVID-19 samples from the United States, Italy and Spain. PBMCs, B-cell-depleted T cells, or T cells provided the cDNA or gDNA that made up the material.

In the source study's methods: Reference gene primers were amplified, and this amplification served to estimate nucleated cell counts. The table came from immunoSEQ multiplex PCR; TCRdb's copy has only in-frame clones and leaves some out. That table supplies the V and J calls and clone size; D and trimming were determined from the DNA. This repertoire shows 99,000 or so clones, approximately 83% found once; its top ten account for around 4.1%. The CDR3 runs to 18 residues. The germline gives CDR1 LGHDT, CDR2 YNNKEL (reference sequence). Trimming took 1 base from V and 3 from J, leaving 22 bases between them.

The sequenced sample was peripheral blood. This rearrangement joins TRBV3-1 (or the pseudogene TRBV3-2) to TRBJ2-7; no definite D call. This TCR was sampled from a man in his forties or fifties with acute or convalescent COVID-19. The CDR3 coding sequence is TGTGCCAGCAGCCAAGTTGTAGGCACAGTCGGCTCCCGCTACGAGCAGTACTTC. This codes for CASSQVVGTVGSRYEQYF.